Listed here are 31 T cell receptor beta chains from one sample, sequenced in a study of beta chain features in type 1 diabetes. Sequenced material consisted of expressed TCRB transcripts (all of the isolated RNA was reverse transcribed). Assay used: immunoSEQ multiplex PCR; TCRdb lists only in-frame clones, some missing. The data hold hundreds of thousands of clones, with 17% observed a single time. Sequences were obtained from naive CD4+ T cells from blood. These receptors originate from a young woman in good health.

J is TRBJ1-2 and V is TRBV2, with D possibly TRBD1 on 6 matching bases. The CDR3 totals 14 residues. The V end was cut by 5 bases, the J end by 8 bases, with 18 bases between. Germline CDR1 and CDR2: SNHLY and FYNNEI. The CDR3 sequence is CASSQLTGSNGYTF. The CDR3 DNA reads TGTGCCAGCAGTCAACTAACAGGGTCCAACGGCTACACCTTC.

The chain links TRBV5-1 to TRBJ1-2; no clear D. CDR1 and CDR2 (germline): SGHRS, YFSETQ. V shed 4 bases and J shed 7 bases, with 11 bases lying between them. The CDR3 covers 12 residues. CDR3 DNA sequence: TGCGCCAGCAGCCCCCAAGAGTCTGGCTACACCTTC. Translation gives CASSPQESGYTF.

There are many counts of this clone. The chain employs TRBV23-1 and TRBJ2-6, with D perhaps matching TRBD2 (6 bases). TRBV23-1 qualifies as an ORF whose function is uncertain. CDR3 length equals 14 residues. V lost 10 bases and J lost 0, with 10 bases in between. The DNA of the CDR3 is TGCGCCATCCACGGGAGCTCTGGGGCCAACGTCCTGACTTTC. Encoded protein: CAIHGSSGANVLTF.

This clone was detected only a few times. The chain uses TRBV7-2 and TRBJ1-1, with 10 bases aligning to TRBD1. The CDR3 is made up of 15 amino acids. V lost 5 bases to trimming and J lost 11 bases; unmatched junction nucleotides: 14. The germline V gene encodes CDR1 SGHTA and CDR2 FQGNSA. This CDR3 reads CASSTRQGATVGAFF. The CDR3 DNA reads TGTGCCAGCAGCACGCGACAGGGGGCCACCGTTGGGGCTTTCTTT.

The table lists this clone with a few counts. The J gene is TRBJ2-1, the V gene TRBV20-1, with D uncertain. Germline V gene data show CDR1 as DFQATT and CDR2 as SNEGSKA (reference sequence). V was shortened by 6 bases and J by 12 bases, with 12 bases between the two germline ends. The CDR3 sequence is 10 residues long. The CDR3 coding sequence is TGCAGTGCCTCCAAGATGGGGCAGTTCTTC. It yields the protein CSASKMGQFF.

This clone has just a few counts. The chain links TRBV5-1 to TRBJ2-7, with D unclear. This CDR3 is 15 amino acids long. The germline V gene encodes CDR1 SGHRS and CDR2 YFSETQ. Trimming removed 0 bases at V and 4 bases at J, with 14 bases between. The CDR3: CASSLEAPTKYEQYF. The CDR3 coding sequence is TGCGCCAGCAGCTTGGAGGCACCAACGAAGTACGAGCAGTACTTC.

This clone occurred a few times. The CDR3 DNA reads as TGTGCCAGCAGCTTTTCGGGACAGGGAACGGACGAGCAGTACTTC. It translates to CASSFSGQGTDEQYF. The chain joins TRBV7-2 to TRBJ2-7; 9 bases are a match to TRBD1. V shed 3 bases and J 5 bases; nucleotides not matched to a gene: 8. The germline V gene has CDR1 SGHTA and CDR2 FQGNSA. The length of the CDR3 is 15 residues.

Only a few counts were recorded for this clone. The chain joins TRBV6-5 to TRBJ2-4, with 8 bases aligning to TRBD1. Germline V lookup: CDR1 MNHEY, CDR2 SVGAGI. V was pared by 6 bases and J by 7 bases, with 5 bases of the junction left unmatched. The CDR3 is 13 amino acids. The CDR3 coding sequence is TGTGCCAGCAGCTCGGACAGGGCTAACATTCAGTACTTC. Amino acids: CASSSDRANIQYF.

V gene TRBV7-9 combines with J gene TRBJ2-5; a possible D gene is TRBD2 (5 bases). The CDR3 consists of 16 residues. Trimming took off 5 bases at V and 2 bases at J, with 18 bases between the two ends. Germline V CDR1 and CDR2: SEHNR, FQNEAQ (reference sequence). CDR3 in DNA: TGTGCCAGCAGCCGCCGGGGTGGAAGGCAACAAGAGACCCAGTACTTC. Protein sequence: CASSRRGGRQQETQYF.

The genes are TRBV27 and TRBJ1-1, with 7 bases identical to TRBD1. Looked up from germline, CDR1 is MNHEY and CDR2 is SMNVEV (reference sequence). The CDR3 sequence is 17 residues long. The trim removed 5 bases at V and 0 bases at J, leaving 12 bases unmatched. The CDR3: CASSPPRTGVMNTEAFF. The CDR3 nucleotides read TGTGCCAGCAGTCCACCCCGGACAGGCGTAATGAACACTGAAGCTTTCTTT.

This clone was observed a few times. This chain links TRBV28 with TRBJ1-3; D is undetermined. This CDR3 is 15 amino acids long. Trimming removed 2 bases at V and 4 bases at J, with 12 bases between. Germline V lookup: CDR1 MDHEN, CDR2 SYDVKM. The DNA for the CDR3 is TGTGCCAGCAGTTTAGGTCAGAGCTCAGGAAACACCATATATTTT. Translation: CASSLGQSSGNTIYF. The variable domain in full, with the rest retrieved from reference TRBV28 and TRBJ1-3, is DVKVTQSSRYLVKRTGEKVFLECVQDMDHENMFWYRQDPGLGLRLIYFSYDVKMKEKGDIPEGYSVSREKKERFSLILESASTNQTSMYLCASSLGQSSGNTIYFGEGSWLTVV.

CDR3 amino acids: CASSPTGLAGEETQYF. DNA for the CDR3: TGTGCCAGCAGCCCAACAGGACTAGCGGGAGAGGAGACCCAGTACTTC. This chain joins TRBV4-2 and TRBJ2-5; 13 bases line up with TRBD2. Germline CDR1 is LGHNA and CDR2 is YNFKEQ. The length of the CDR3 is 16 residues. V lost 4 bases and J lost 5; bases outside the gene matches: 7.

The rearrangement links TRBV14 to TRBJ2-1; 9 bases are a match to TRBD2. In germline, CDR1 is SGHDN, CDR2 FVKESK. The CDR3 loop spans 16 amino acids. V was pared by 8 bases and J by 7 bases, with 15 bases of the junction left unmatched. This CDR3 reads CASSSLAGGPSNEQFF. CDR3 sequence (DNA): TGTGCCAGCTCCAGCCTGGCGGGAGGGCCCTCGAATGAGCAGTTCTTC.

The CDR3 DNA sequence: TGTGCCAGCAGTTTATCTAAAATGGGTATCGAGTCCTACAATGAGCAGTTCTTC. It translates to CASSLSKMGIESYNEQFF. The chain combines TRBV28 with TRBJ2-1; D is unclear. There are 18 residues in the CDR3. CDR1 is MDHEN and CDR2 is SYDVKM in the germline V gene. V lost 1 base to trimming and J lost 1 base, with 17 bases between them.

The CDR3, as DNA: TGTGCCAGCAGCTTAGCGCGGCAGGCAGGGGAGACCCAGTACTTC. This translates into CASSLARQAGETQYF. The chain couples TRBV7-2 to TRBJ2-5, with TRBD1 as a possible D gene (5 bases). Between the trimmed V and J ends, which lost 0 bases and 5 bases, there was a span of 13 bases. The germline V gene has CDR1 SGHTA and CDR2 FQGNSA. The CDR3 sequence is 15 residues long.

This clone was picked up a small number of times. This chain joins TRBV18 and TRBJ2-5; 7 bases are shared with TRBD1. The CDR3 extends over 15 amino acids. The V segment lost 2 bases and the J segment 1 base; nucleotides outside the gene matches: 4. Germline lookup yields CDR1 KGHSH and CDR2 LQKENI. The CDR3 is CASSPYRDSQETQYF. CDR3 nucleotides: TGTGCCAGCTCACCATACCGGGACAGCCAAGAGACCCAGTACTTC.

This clone was seen a few times. V and J are TRBV28 and TRBJ2-1, with TRBD2 matching 10 bases. J was trimmed by 7 bases and V by 5 bases; bases with no gene match: 11. This CDR3 has 16 amino acids. Per germline, CDR1 MDHEN and CDR2 SYDVKM. In DNA form, the CDR3 reads TGTGCCAGCAGTGGACTAGCGGCCACCGGTTGGAATGAGCAGTTCTTC. This encodes CASSGLAATGWNEQFF.

The chain uses TRBV6-5 and TRBJ1-2, with 11 bases identical to TRBD1. Per the germline V gene, CDR1 is MNHEY and CDR2 is SVGAGI. The CDR3 loop spans 15 amino acids. V gave up 5 bases and J gave up 4 bases; unmatched junction bases: 6. CDR3 DNA sequence: TGTGCCAGCAGTCGACGGGACAGGGGGGTCTATGGCTACACCTTC. This encodes CASSRRDRGVYGYTF.

This clone was counted only a few times. The CDR3 DNA sequence: TGTGCCAGCAGCTCGGGGACAGGGCGAACTAACTATGGCTACACCTTC. It translates to CASSSGTGRTNYGYTF. The rearrangement uses TRBV12-1 and TRBJ1-2; TRBD1 reflects the table's D call only, with no check against the DNA. TRBV12-1 is given as a pseudogene. The length of the CDR3 is 16 residues.

There are a few counts of this clone. The V call is TRBV7-6, the J call TRBJ2-1; 10 nucleotides align to TRBD2. V gave up 6 bases and J gave up 12 bases; unmatched junction bases: 20. The CDR3 runs to 17 residues. Germline-derived CDR1 and CDR2 are SGHVS and FNYEAQ. CDR3 residues: CASSLSWGTSATMGQFF. The CDR3 DNA sequence: TGTGCCAGCAGTCTTAGCTGGGGGACTAGCGCCACGATGGGGCAGTTCTTC.

Only a few counts were recorded for this clone. This chain connects TRBV28 to TRBJ1-5; 8 bases match TRBD1. CDR3 length equals 13 residues. V lost 6 bases and J lost 5; bases outside the gene matches: 3. Germline CDR1 reads MDHEN; CDR2 reads SYDVKM. The CDR3 coding sequence is TGTGCCAGCAGAGGACAGGGTTATCAGCCCCAGCATTTT. Amino acid sequence: CASRGQGYQPQHF.

In this sample, this clone turned up a few times. V and J are TRBV15 and TRBJ1-4; D remains unclear. The CDR3 is 16 residues long. V gave up 2 bases and J gave up 5 bases, with 15 bases separating them. The germline gives CDR1 LNHNV, CDR2 YYDKDF (reference sequence). As DNA, the CDR3 is TGTGCCACCAGCAGACTTCGACATAACGGAAATGAAAAACTGTTTTTT. Translation: CATSRLRHNGNEKLFF.

The rearrangement joins TRBV28 to TRBJ2-5; TRBD2 agrees at 7 bases. Germline V CDR1 and CDR2: MDHEN, SYDVKM. The CDR3 is made up of 13 amino acids. The V segment lost 6 bases and the J segment 4 bases; nucleotides outside the gene matches: 5. The CDR3 DNA follows: TGTGCCAGCAGCGAGACTAGCAGAGAGACCCAGTACTTC. This translates into CASSETSRETQYF.

The table lists this clone with a few counts. The chain combines TRBV28 with TRBJ2-5, with D perhaps TRBD2 (6 bases). CDR1 is MDHEN, CDR2 SYDVKM, per germline. This CDR3 region has 13 residues. V shed 6 bases and J shed 1 base, with 9 bases lying between them. The CDR3 loop is CASSLTSQETQYF. DNA for the CDR3: TGTGCCAGCAGCCTGACTAGCCAAGAGACCCAGTACTTC.

Remarks on this clone: Other nucleotide sequences from this sample produce the same CDR3. The J gene is TRBJ2-2, the V gene TRBV6-6; D not resolved. Germline values: CDR1 MNHNY, CDR2 SVGAGI (reference sequence). V lost 5 bases and J 4 bases, leaving 2 bases between the germline ends. This CDR3 is built from 11 residues. CDR3 sequence (DNA): TGTGCCAGCAGTCTCACCGGGGAGCTGTTTTTT. Translated, it gives CASSLTGELFF.

V and J are TRBV6-6 and TRBJ1-1, with D tentatively TRBD1 (6 bases). Germline CDR1 MNHNY, CDR2 SVGAGI (reference sequence). CDR3 size: 14 residues. The V end lost 1 base, the J end lost 3 bases, and 9 bases lay between the germline ends. The CDR3 reads CASSYWGADTEAFF. The CDR3 DNA is TGTGCCAGCAGTTACTGGGGGGCAGACACTGAAGCTTTCTTT.

The genes are TRBV6-1 and TRBJ2-5; 9 nucleotides agree with TRBD1. V was clipped by 4 bases and J by 4 bases; unmatched bases: 10. This CDR3 comprises 16 residues. Germline values: CDR1 MNHNS, CDR2 SASEGT. CDR3 bases: TGTGCCAGCAGTGTTACCGGGACAGGGAGGGGAGAGACCCAGTACTTC. Translating gives CASSVTGTGRGETQYF.

This clone was recorded a few times. The chain is built from TRBV25-1 and TRBJ2-1, with 7 bases that match TRBD2. The CDR3 has 13 amino acids. CDR1 MGHDK and CDR2 SYGVNS come from the germline V gene. V lost 5 bases and J lost 5; bases outside the gene matches: 3. This CDR3 reads CASSRSGNNEQFF. DNA for the CDR3: TGTGCCAGCAGTCGGAGCGGGAACAATGAGCAGTTCTTC.

This clone was observed a few times. J is TRBJ2-5 and V is TRBV6-1; TRBD2 is a possible D gene (6 bases). Germline V lookup: CDR1 MNHNS, CDR2 SASEGT. The CDR3 covers 15 residues. Trimming left V 2 bases short and J 0 bases short, with 10 bases between. The CDR3 protein is CASSERGTHQETQYF. The CDR3 nucleotides read TGTGCCAGCAGTGAAAGAGGGACTCACCAAGAGACCCAGTACTTC.

This clone has a handful of counts. V usage is TRBV13 and J usage is TRBJ2-1, with 10 bases lining up with TRBD2. The CDR3 is 18 amino acids. The V gene end was trimmed by 5 bases and the J gene end by 0 bases; junction bases not matched to a gene: 10. CDR1 PRHDT and CDR2 FYEKMQ come from the germline V gene (reference sequence). CDR3 in amino acids: CASSTLAGGLFSYNEQFF. In DNA form, the CDR3 reads TGTGCCAGCAGCACTTTAGCGGGAGGCCTCTTCTCCTACAATGAGCAGTTCTTC.

This chain connects TRBV2 to TRBJ2-1; D unclear. Trimming shortened V by 3 bases and J by 0 bases, and 24 bases separated the two germline ends. CDR3 length: 20 amino acids. Germline V gene lookup returns CDR1 SNHLY and CDR2 FYNNEI. CDR3 nucleotide sequence: TGTGCCAGCAGTGAGGGTGCAGCCACCGCCACGACCGCCTCCTACAATGAGCAGTTCTTC. This translates into CASSEGAATATTASYNEQFF.